A selection of T cell receptor beta chains follows, all from one sample in a study of CD8+CD57+ T cells in acquired aplastic anemia. Each CDR3 protein gets one entry after TCRdb re-called the reads with MiXCR. The sample yields 400,000 to 450,000 distinct CDR3 sequences, under 80% seen once. The sequenced sample was sorted CD4+, CD8+, or CD8+CD57+ T cells (not recorded which) from PBMCs. The source is a human donor in good health, serving as a control. The CDR3 runs from the conserved cysteine through the conserved F or W. A D gene is named only where the DNA matches it firmly. The size of a clone is reported for some rows only, either as once, few or many, or as a class for expanded clones.

clone_size j_call v_call cdr3_length d_call cdr3_aa cdr3_nt
few TRBJ2-1 TRBV24-1 13 TRBD2 CATSDLTSGRQFF TGTGCCACCAGTGACCTGACTAGCGGAAGGCAGTTCTTC
many TRBJ1-1 TRBV6-5 14 TRBD1 CASSVDRGDTEAFF TGTGCCAGCAGTGTTGACAGGGGAGACACTGAAGCTTTCTTT
many TRBJ1-3 TRBV9 18 - CASSALTIGQRAGNTIYF TGTGCCAGCAGCGCCTTGACGATAGGACAACGGGCTGGAAACACCATATATTTT
- TRBJ1-1 TRBV6-1 16 TRBD1 CASKRGQAGGIVEAFF TGTGCCAGCAAAAGGGGACAGGCTGGAGGGATAGTTGAAGCTTTCTTT
once TRBJ2-7 TRBV10-1 15 TRBD2 CAGSDRGLAGGEQYF TGCGCCGGCAGTGACCGCGGACTAGCGGGAGGCGAGCAGTACTTC
many TRBJ1-3 TRBV7-2 13 - CASSLPTRNTIYF TGTGCCAGCAGCTTACCAACCCGAAACACCATATATTTT
- TRBJ2-5 TRBV20-1 13 - CSARLGLRDTQYF TGCAGTGCTAGGTTGGGCCTACGAGATACCCAGTACTTC
many TRBJ2-7 TRBV4-2 14 - CASSQELVSYEQYF TGTGCCAGCAGCCAAGAACTAGTGTCCTACGAGCAGTACTTC
many TRBJ2-2 TRBV15 17 - CATSSPMGGGLTGELFF TGTGCCACCAGCAGCCCTATGGGAGGAGGATTAACCGGGGAGCTGTTTTTT
- TRBJ2-7 TRBV15 11 - CATARGREQYF TGTGCCACGGCGCGGGGGCGCGAGCAGTACTTC
many TRBJ1-2 TRBV4-1 12 - CASSQWGDGYTF TGCGCCAGCAGCCAGTGGGGGGACGGCTACACCTTC
- TRBJ2-2 TRBV20-1 15 TRBD2 CSARTSGGNTGELFF TGCAGTGCTAGGACTAGCGGCGGCAATACCGGGGAGCTGTTTTTT
- TRBJ2-1 TRBV5-6 13 - CACSPGYPNEQFF TGTGCCTGCAGCCCGGGCTATCCGAATGAGCAGTTCTTC
- TRBJ2-5 TRBV20-1 15 TRBD2 CSLSGGDISQETQYF TGCAGTCTCAGCGGGGGGGATATCTCTCAAGAGACCCAGTACTTC
- TRBJ1-4 TRBV27 15 TRBD1 CASSLKGTGREKLFF TGTGCCAGCAGTTTAAAGGGGACAGGGAGAGAAAAACTGTTTTTT
- TRBJ1-5 TRBV19 15 - CASKVTQGGNQPQHF TGTGCCAGTAAAGTAACCCAGGGTGGCAATCAGCCCCAGCATTTT
- TRBJ2-4 TRBV12-3/TRBV12-4 17 - CASSLSEPTGAKNIQYF TGTGCCAGCAGTTTATCCGAACCGACGGGGGCCAAAAACATTCAGTACTTC
- TRBJ2-7 TRBV11-2 14 - CASTKWMRVYEQYF TGTGCCAGCACCAAGTGGATGCGGGTCTACGAGCAGTACTTC
- TRBJ2-5 TRBV15 15 TRBD2 CASSTAGATQETQYF TGTGCCAGCAGCACAGCGGGGGCTACACAAGAGACCCAGTACTTC
- TRBJ2-5 TRBV14 15 - CASSLDRTPKSPLYF TGTGCCAGCAGCCTGGACAGAACTCCCAAATCACCCCTGTACTTC
few TRBJ1-1 TRBV10-3 14 - CASSVTLMNTEAFF TGTGCCAGCAGTGTCACGCTAATGAACACTGAAGCTTTCTTT
many TRBJ2-7 TRBV24-1 16 - CATSDPTASNSYEQYF TGTGCCACCAGTGATCCGACAGCCTCCAACTCCTACGAGCAGTACTTC
many TRBJ2-5 TRBV5-6 15 - CASKGSGGWQETQYF TGTGCCAGCAAGGGATCGGGGGGCTGGCAAGAGACCCAGTACTTC
- TRBJ2-7 TRBV5-6 13 - CASSSTRGYEQYF TGTGCCAGCAGTTCAACGCGGGGCTACGAGCAGTACTTC
- TRBJ2-2 TRBV18 12 - CASSPRVGELFF TGTGCCAGCTCACCAAGGGTCGGGGAGCTGTTTTTT
- TRBJ1-2 TRBV15 14 - CASSRGHTAYGYSF TGTGCCAGCAGCAGAGGTCACACTGCGTATGGGTACTCCTTC
- TRBJ1-2 TRBV20-1 10 - CSAANYGYTF TGCAGTGCAGCTAACTATGGCTACACCTTC
- TRBJ1-6 TRBV4-2 14 TRBD1 CASSLGQAYSPLHF TGTGCCAGCAGCCTCGGACAGGCTTATTCACCCCTCCACTTT
- TRBJ2-5 TRBV7-9 14 - CARTPEAQQEHHYF TGTGCCCGCACACCTGAGGCGCAGCAAGAGCACCATTATTTC
- TRBJ1-2 TRBV7-2 14 - CASSLPEATYCGTF TGTGCCAGCAGTTTGCCAGAGGCCACCTACTGCGGGACCTTC
- TRBJ2-3 TRBV29-1 16 TRBD2 CSVEGIASGDTDTQYF TGCAGCGTTGAAGGAATCGCTAGCGGGGACACAGATACGCAGTATTTT
many TRBJ2-1 TRBV10-1 17 - CASSLKTEYSSYNEQFF TGCGCCAGCAGCCTCAAGACAGAGTATAGCTCCTACAATGAGCAGTTCTTC